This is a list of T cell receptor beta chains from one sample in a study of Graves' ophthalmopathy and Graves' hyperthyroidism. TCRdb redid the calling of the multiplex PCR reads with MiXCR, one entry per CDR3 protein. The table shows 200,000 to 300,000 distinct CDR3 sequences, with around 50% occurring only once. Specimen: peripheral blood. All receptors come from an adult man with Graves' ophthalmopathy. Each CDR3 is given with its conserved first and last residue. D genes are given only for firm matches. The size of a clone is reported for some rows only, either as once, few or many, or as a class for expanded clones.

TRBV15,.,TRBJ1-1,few,TGTGCCACCAGCAGGGACGGGGCCACTGAAGCTTTCTTT,CATSRDGATEAFF
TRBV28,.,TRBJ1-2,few,TGTGCCATCCGTGGAGACTATGGCTACACCTTC,CAIRGDYGYTF
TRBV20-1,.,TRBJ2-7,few,TGCAGTGCTAGAGATAACAGGGTAAACTACGAGCAGTACTTC,CSARDNRVNYEQYF
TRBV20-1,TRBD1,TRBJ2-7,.,TGCAGTGCTAGGGGACAGGGCGCCTACGAGCAGTACTTC,CSARGQGAYEQYF
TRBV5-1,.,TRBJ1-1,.,TGCGCCAGCAGCCCAGAGGGTCCGAACACTGAAGCTTTCTTT,CASSPEGPNTEAFF
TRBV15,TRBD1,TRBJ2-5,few,TGTGCCACCAGCAGGACAGGGGGGGGGGAGACCCAGTACTTC,CATSRTGGGETQYF
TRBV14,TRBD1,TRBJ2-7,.,TGTGCCAGCAGCCACGGGACAGGGGGCGAGCAGTACTTC,CASSHGTGGEQYF
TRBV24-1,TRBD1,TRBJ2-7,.,TGTGCTGCCGGGACAGAAGCCTACGAGCAGTACTTC,CAAGTEAYEQYF
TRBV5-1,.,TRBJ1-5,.,TGCGCCAGCAGCTTCGGTCAGCCCCGGCATTTT,CASSFGQPRHF
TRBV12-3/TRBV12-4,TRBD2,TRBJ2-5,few,TGTGCCAGCAGTGCGCGCGGGGGGGCCTCGGAGACCCAGTACTTC,CASSARGGASETQYF
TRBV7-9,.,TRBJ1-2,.,TGTGCCAGCTTCACGCCGACCCGGGATGGTGGCTACACCTTC,CASFTPTRDGGYTF
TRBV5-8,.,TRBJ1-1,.,TGTGCCAGCAGCCAAGATGGGGGAGGCTACACTGAAGCTTTCTTT,CASSQDGGGYTEAFF
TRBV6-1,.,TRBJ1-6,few,TGTGCCGGCAGTTACCCCATGGACGGCTCACCCCTCCACTTT,CAGSYPMDGSPLHF
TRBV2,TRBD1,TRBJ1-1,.,TGTGCCAGCAGTAGGACAGGGAGAGACACTGAAGCTTTCTTT,CASSRTGRDTEAFF
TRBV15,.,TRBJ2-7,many,TGTGCCACCAGCGAAATAGCGGCGTACGAGCAGTACTTC,CATSEIAAYEQYF
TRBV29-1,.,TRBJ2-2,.,TGCAGCGTTGCAGCCGGGGAGCTGTTTTTT,CSVAAGELFF
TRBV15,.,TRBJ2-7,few,TGTGCCACCAGCAGAGTCCTCCTGTCCAGGGCAGTCAACGAGCAGTACTTC,CATSRVLLSRAVNEQYF
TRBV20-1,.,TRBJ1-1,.,TGCAGTGCAAGGCGGACTGGGAACACTGAAGCTTTCTTT,CSARRTGNTEAFF
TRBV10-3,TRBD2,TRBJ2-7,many,TGTGCCATCAGTGTTAGCGGGATCGAGCAGTACTTC,CAISVSGIEQYF
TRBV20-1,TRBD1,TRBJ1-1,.,TGCAGTATTACAGGGGGCAAGGACACTGAAGCTTTCTTT,CSITGGKDTEAFF
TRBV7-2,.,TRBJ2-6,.,TGTGCCAGCAGCTTAGTGGGACACCTCTCTGGGGCCAACGTCCTGACTTTC,CASSLVGHLSGANVLTF
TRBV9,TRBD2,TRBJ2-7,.,TGTGCCAGCAGCGTTACCGGCGGGGGGGCCTCCGAGCAGTACTTC,CASSVTGGGASEQYF
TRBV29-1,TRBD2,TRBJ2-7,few,TGCAGCGTCCTCGGGACTAGCGGGAGGTACGAGCAGTACTTC,CSVLGTSGRYEQYF
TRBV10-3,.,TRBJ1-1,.,TGTGCCATCAGTGAAGGGGTTGACACTGAAGCTTTCTTT,CAISEGVDTEAFF
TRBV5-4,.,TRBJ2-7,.,TGTGCCAGCAGCTTGGCATACAGCAGCGTGGGGATAGGGGCCTACGAGCAGTACTTC,CASSLAYSSVGIGAYEQYF
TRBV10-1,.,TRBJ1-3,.,TGCGCCAGCAGTGATTCAGGGCCACCTGGAAACACCATATATTTT,CASSDSGPPGNTIYF
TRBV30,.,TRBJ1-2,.,TGTGCCTGGAGCCAGGACAGTAACTATGGCTACACCTTC,CAWSQDSNYGYTF
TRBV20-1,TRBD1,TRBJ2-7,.,TGCAGTGCTGGGCATACAGGGGGCGGCTACGAGCAGTACTTC,CSAGHTGGGYEQYF
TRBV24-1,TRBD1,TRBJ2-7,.,TGTGCCACCAGTGACCACACCGGGACAGTAATATCATACGAGCAGTACTTC,CATSDHTGTVISYEQYF
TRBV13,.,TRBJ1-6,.,TGTGCCAGCAGTTTGTCGCATTTTGATTCACCCCTCCACTTT,CASSLSHFDSPLHF
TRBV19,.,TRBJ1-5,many,TGTGCCAGTAGTAGGTACGCCCAGCAGCCCCAGCATTTT,CASSRYAQQPQHF
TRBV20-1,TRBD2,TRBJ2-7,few,TGCAGTGCTAGAGATGAACTAGCGGCAGCCTACGAGCAGTACTTC,CSARDELAAAYEQYF
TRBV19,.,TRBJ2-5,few,TGTGCCAGTCGGGGACGGGGACAAGAGACCCAGTACTTC,CASRGRGQETQYF
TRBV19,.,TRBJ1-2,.,TGTGCCAGTAGTGTTAGGACCTACTATGGCTACACCTTC,CASSVRTYYGYTF
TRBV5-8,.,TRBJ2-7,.,TGTGCCAGCAGCTTGGCCCGGAGGGGTCACGAGCAGTACTTC,CASSLARRGHEQYF
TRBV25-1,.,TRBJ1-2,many,TGTGCCAGCAGTGAGATGGCCAACTATGGCTACACCTTC,CASSEMANYGYTF
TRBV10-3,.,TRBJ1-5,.,TGTGCCAGCAGTTACGGGGGGGGGCCCCAGCATTTT,CASSYGGGPQHF
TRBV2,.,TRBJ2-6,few,TGTGCCAGCAAGGGCTCTGGGGCCAACGTCCTGACTTTC,CASKGSGANVLTF
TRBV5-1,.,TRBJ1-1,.,TGCGCCAGCAGCTTGGCCGGGGGCCCGCCGGGGGCTGAAGCTTTCTTT,CASSLAGGPPGAEAFF
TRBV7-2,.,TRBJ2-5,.,TGTGCCAGCAGCTTCCTACCGGGGGAGGGGGCAGAGACCCAGTACTTC,CASSFLPGEGAETQYF
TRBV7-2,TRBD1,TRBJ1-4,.,TGTGCCAGCAGCTCGTTACTGACAGGGGAACATGAAAAACTGTTTTTT,CASSSLLTGEHEKLFF
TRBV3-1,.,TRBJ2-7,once,TGTGCCAGCAGCCCCTACGGGAACGAGCAGTACTTC,CASSPYGNEQYF